This TCR beta chain appears in the sequencing data of a study of blood T cell repertoires in COVID-19. Study details: Acute and convalescent COVID-19 specimens originated in the United States, Italy and Spain. The analysed material was cDNA or gDNA that came from T cells, B-cell-depleted T cells, or PBMCs.

V was clipped by 1 base and J by 0 bases, with 14 bases between them. From germline, CDR1 is SGHTA and CDR2 FQGNSA. The CDR3 is made up of 17 amino acids. Authors' analysis steps: Nucleated cell number was recorded as an estimate derived from reference gene primer amplification. The protocol was immunoSEQ multiplex PCR, while the TCRdb copy is restricted to in-frame clones and leaves out a portion. V and J calls plus clone size are reproduced from that table; the DNA served to infer D and trimming. The data show around 110,000 clones, with about 85% seen just once and approximately 1.5% held by the top ten.

This TCR came from a man in his forties with acute or convalescent COVID-19. V and J are TRBV7-2 and TRBJ2-3, with a possible D match to TRBD2 (5 bases). The sample was peripheral blood. The CDR3 here is CASSLVARGTSTDTQYF. As DNA, the CDR3 is TGTGCCAGCAGCTTAGTCGCCCGGGGAACTAGCACAGATACGCAGTATTTT. Full variable domain (remainder filled in from reference TRBV7-2 and TRBJ2-3): GAGVSQSPSNKVTEKGKDVELRCDPISGHTALYWYRQSLGQGLEFLIYFQGNSAPDKSGLPSDRFSAERTGGSVSTLTIQRTQQEDSAVYLCASSLVARGTSTDTQYFGPGTRLTVL.